This is a list of T cell receptor beta chains from one sample in a study of blood T cell repertoires in COVID-19. Sequenced by immunoSEQ multiplex PCR; TCRdb stores in-frame clones only, minus some. This sample has roughly 200,000 clones, with under 85% found just once. The sample was peripheral blood. These receptors came from an elderly woman with COVID-19, enrolled during active disease. Both conserved end residues are part of each CDR3. A D gene is named only where the DNA matches it firmly. Clone size, where shown, is once, few, many, or a class for clones that have expanded.

v_call	d_call	clone_size	j_call	cdr3_nt	cdr3_aa
TRBV4-1	.	.	TRBJ2-1	TGCGCCAGCAGCCAAGATCTACTCCCCCCCTACAATGAGCAGTTCTTC	CASSQDLLPPYNEQFF
TRBV6-2/TRBV6-3	.	.	TRBJ2-5	TGTGCCAGCAGTCGCGAATGGGGCGAGACCCAGTACTTC	CASSREWGETQYF
TRBV6-5	TRBD2	.	TRBJ2-1	TGTGCCAGCAACGAAAAGCGGGGAGTGCAGTTCTTC	CASNEKRGVQFF
TRBV6-5	TRBD1	.	TRBJ1-2	TGTGCCAGCAGACCCAGGACAGGCTATGGCTACACCTTC	CASRPRTGYGYTF
TRBV10-3	TRBD1	.	TRBJ1-5	TGTGCCATCAGACCGGGACAGGGTAGCAATCAGCCCCAGCATTTT	CAIRPGQGSNQPQHF
TRBV27	TRBD1	.	TRBJ1-1	TGTGCCAGCAGTTTCGGACAGGGTAGGGCTGAAGCTTTCTTT	CASSFGQGRAEAFF
TRBV3-1/TRBV3-2	TRBD2	.	TRBJ2-1	TGTGCCAGCAGCCAAGCCGGGACTAGCGGGAGCAATGAGCAGTTCTTC	CASSQAGTSGSNEQFF
TRBV4-1	TRBD1	.	TRBJ2-5	TGCGCCAGCAGCCAAGATCCAGGGGGCCAAGAGACCCAGTACTTC	CASSQDPGGQETQYF
TRBV18	TRBD1	.	TRBJ1-5	TGTGCCAGCTCACCCCGGGACAGGGGAGGCAATCAGCCCCAGCATTTT	CASSPRDRGGNQPQHF
TRBV20-1	.	.	TRBJ1-2	TGCAGTGCCAGTGGGGGAGACTATGGCTACACCTTC	CSASGGDYGYTF
TRBV29-1	TRBD1	.	TRBJ2-2	TGCAGCGTCAATACGGGACAGCTGATTGGCGGCACCGGGGAGCTGTTTTTT	CSVNTGQLIGGTGELFF
TRBV19	.	.	TRBJ2-7	TGTGCCAGTAAGGAGCGGAAATCCTACGAGCAGTACTTC	CASKERKSYEQYF
TRBV5-4	TRBD1	few	TRBJ2-3	TGTGCCAGCAGCTCGGGACAGGTTTTAGATACGCAGTATTTT	CASSSGQVLDTQYF
TRBV6-5	.	once	TRBJ2-7	TGTGCCAGCAGCTCTTACGGCGAGCAGTACTTC	CASSSYGEQYF
TRBV12-3/TRBV12-4	.	.	TRBJ1-1	TGTGCCAGCAGTTTATCCCGGGGGACTGAAGCTTTCTTT	CASSLSRGTEAFF
TRBV28	.	.	TRBJ1-3	TGTGCCAGCAGTTTTCGTCTTGGAAACACCATATATTTT	CASSFRLGNTIYF
TRBV28	TRBD1	.	TRBJ1-5	TGTGCCAGCCGGTTGACAGGGGAGGGTCAGCCCCAGCATTTT	CASRLTGEGQPQHF
TRBV19	TRBD1	.	TRBJ1-5	TGTGCCAGTAGTTCGGAACAGGGGCCTGGTCAGCCCCAGCATTTT	CASSSEQGPGQPQHF
TRBV3-1/TRBV3-2	TRBD2	.	TRBJ2-7	TGTGCCAGCAGCAGAGATGGGACTACCTACGAGCAGTACTTC	CASSRDGTTYEQYF
TRBV2	.	.	TRBJ1-2	TGTGCCACCTCCCGGGAGGTGGGCTATGGCTACACCTTC	CATSREVGYGYTF
TRBV6-5	TRBD1	.	TRBJ1-3	TGTGCCAGCACCCTAGGGGGCACTGGAAACACCATATATTTT	CASTLGGTGNTIYF
TRBV6-6	.	.	TRBJ1-5	TGTGCCAGCAGTTACCTAAATCAGCCCCAGCATTTT	CASSYLNQPQHF
TRBV3-1/TRBV3-2	TRBD2	.	TRBJ2-1	TGTGCCAGCAGCCGAGGGGGACTAGCCGTTGAGCAGTTCTTC	CASSRGGLAVEQFF
TRBV7-3	.	.	TRBJ1-5	TGTGCCAGCAGCCCTGACGGAGATCAGCCCCAGCATTTT	CASSPDGDQPQHF
TRBV3-1/TRBV3-2	.	.	TRBJ2-7	TGTGCCAGCAGCACTAGCCGAACCTACGAGCAGTACTTC	CASSTSRTYEQYF
TRBV6-5	TRBD1	.	TRBJ1-1	TGTGCCAGCAGTTACTCGGGGACAGACAACACTGAAGCTTTCTTT	CASSYSGTDNTEAFF
TRBV28	.	.	TRBJ1-4	TGTGCCAGCAGTTTGGCTACAGGGTATAACAATGAAAAACTGTTTTTT	CASSLATGYNNEKLFF
TRBV7-2	.	once	TRBJ2-3	TGTGCCAGCAGCTTAGCCCGGGAGGATACGCAGTATTTT	CASSLAREDTQYF
TRBV23-1	.	.	TRBJ1-2	TGCGCCAGCAGTCCCCTTCCAAGGGGGGGGAACGGCTACACCTTC	CASSPLPRGGNGYTF
TRBV28	.	.	TRBJ2-1	TGTGCCAGCAGCGGCGGGGCCTCCTCCTACAATGAGCAGTTCTTC	CASSGGASSYNEQFF
TRBV5-4	TRBD1	.	TRBJ1-2	TGTGCCAGCAGCTTCAACAGGGGGCATGGCTACACCTTC	CASSFNRGHGYTF
TRBV4-1	.	.	TRBJ1-6	TGCGCCAGCAGCCCCCCCCAGGGCGGTAATTCACCCCTCCACTTT	CASSPPQGGNSPLHF
TRBV2	TRBD1	once	TRBJ1-1	TGTGCCAGCGGCGAAGAGACAGGGATGAACACTGAAGCTTTCTTT	CASGEETGMNTEAFF
TRBV28	.	.	TRBJ1-5	TGTGCCAGCAGTTTAAACTCTAATCAGCCCCAGCATTTT	CASSLNSNQPQHF
TRBV5-1	.	.	TRBJ2-2	TGCGCCAGCAGCTGGAGCGGCGACACCGGGGAGCTGTTTTTT	CASSWSGDTGELFF
TRBV28	.	.	TRBJ1-2	TGTGCCAGCAGTGTGGACATCCGCGGCTACACCTTC	CASSVDIRGYTF
TRBV19	.	once	TRBJ2-1	TGTGCCAGTAGTAGAGTGGTGAGGAACCCCAATGAGCAGTTCTTC	CASSRVVRNPNEQFF
TRBV5-6	.	once	TRBJ1-5	TGTGCCAGCAGCTTGGGGACAGCCCTCGGGATGCCCCAGCATTTT	CASSLGTALGMPQHF
TRBV21-1	.	.	TRBJ1-2	TGTGCCAGCAGCATGGAGGGACAGGTCGCCTATGGCTACACCTTC	CASSMEGQVAYGYTF
TRBV28	.	.	TRBJ1-5	TGTGCCAGCAGTTTTCGGGGGGCTAATTTAAATCAGCCCCAGCATTTT	CASSFRGANLNQPQHF
TRBV5-6	.	.	TRBJ2-2	TGTGCCAGCAGCTTTGGCAAAACCACCGGGGAGCTGTTTTTT	CASSFGKTTGELFF
TRBV18	.	.	TRBJ1-5	TGTGCCAGCTCACCTTATGGGAGAGGCAATCAGCCCCAGCATTTT	CASSPYGRGNQPQHF
TRBV15	TRBD1	.	TRBJ1-2	TGTGCCACCAGCAGAGATCCAGGGGGCTATGGCTACACCTTC	CATSRDPGGYGYTF
TRBV28	.	.	TRBJ2-7	TGTGCCAGCAGTTTGGCGGGAACCCAAAGTTGGGAGCAGTACTTC	CASSLAGTQSWEQYF
TRBV29-1	.	.	TRBJ1-5	TGCAGCGTTGGGACAGATAGCAATCAGCCCCAGCATTTT	CSVGTDSNQPQHF
TRBV9	TRBD1	.	TRBJ1-1	TGTGCCAGCAGCGCAGGGGGGAACACTGAAGCTTTCTTT	CASSAGGNTEAFF
TRBV18	TRBD2	.	TRBJ2-7	TGTGCCAGCTCACCACCGAGCGGGGAGAGTCACTACGAGCAGTACTTC	CASSPPSGESHYEQYF
TRBV7-8	.	.	TRBJ2-1	TGTGCCAGCAGCTTAGGGCTGGGCGGGTCCTACAATGAGCAGTTCTTC	CASSLGLGGSYNEQFF
TRBV7-3	.	.	TRBJ1-1	TGTGCCAGCAGCAGAAACAGCCGGGGGACTGAAGCTTTCTTT	CASSRNSRGTEAFF
TRBV12-3/TRBV12-4	TRBD1	.	TRBJ1-2	TGTGCCAGCAGCCAGGGCAGGGGGGAAGGCTACACCTTC	CASSQGRGEGYTF
TRBV5-8	TRBD1	.	TRBJ2-4	TGTGCCAGCAGCACGGGACAGCCAGGAAACATTCAGTACTTC	CASSTGQPGNIQYF
TRBV6-5	TRBD1	.	TRBJ1-5	TGTGCCAGCTCAGAGGCAGGGGGGAGCAATCAGCCCCAGCATTTT	CASSEAGGSNQPQHF
TRBV5-5	.	few	TRBJ1-2	TGTGCCAGCAGCTTGAATTGGGGCTCTAACTATGGCTACACCTTC	CASSLNWGSNYGYTF
TRBV28	.	.	TRBJ2-5	TGTGCCAGCAGTTTCTCACTTCGGGAGACCCAGTACTTC	CASSFSLRETQYF
TRBV2	TRBD1	.	TRBJ2-7	TGTGCCAGCAACCGGGGACAGGGCTCCTACGAGCAGTACTTC	CASNRGQGSYEQYF
TRBV6-5	.	.	TRBJ2-7	TGTGCCAGCAGTCCCCCCTTCCGGGACGAGCAGTACTTC	CASSPPFRDEQYF
TRBV5-4	.	.	TRBJ2-2	TGTGCCAGCAGCTTGTCGCAGAGGGAGCTGTTTTTT	CASSLSQRELFF
TRBV28	TRBD2	.	TRBJ2-7	TGTGCCAGCAGTTTCCCCCGTCGGCTAGCGGGAGCCTACGAGCAGTACTTC	CASSFPRRLAGAYEQYF
TRBV6-5	TRBD2	.	TRBJ2-3	TGTGCCAGCAGAATAACGGGAGGGGGGATTCATACGCAGTATTTT	CASRITGGGIHTQYF
TRBV5-1	TRBD1	.	TRBJ1-1	TGCGCCAGCAGCCCAGGGGGCCCTGAAGCTTTCTTT	CASSPGGPEAFF